The 21 T cell receptor beta chains presented below share a single source sample, sequenced in a study of blood T cell repertoires in COVID-19. The protocol was immunoSEQ multiplex PCR, while the TCRdb copy is restricted to in-frame clones and leaves out a portion. The profile covers hundreds of thousands of clones, with 85% to 90% appearing a single time and 0.95% to 1.2% taken by the ten largest. Sequenced: PBMCs or T cells enriched from blood (not recorded which). The receptors come from a man younger than 40 who had recovered from COVID-19.

The chain combines TRBV19 with TRBJ1-1, with D perhaps matching TRBD1 (5 bases). The V end was cut by 8 bases, the J end by 5 bases, with 15 bases between. CDR1 and CDR2 from the germline V gene are LNHDA and SQIVND (reference sequence). This CDR3 has 13 amino acids. Written as DNA, the CDR3 is TGTGCCAGTTGGGACCACCGGGGGACTGAAGCTTTCTTT. It specifies CASWDHRGTEAFF.

The V and J genes are TRBV6-4 and TRBJ2-3, with D possibly being TRBD2 (6 bases). The CDR3 extends over 14 amino acids. Per germline, CDR1 MRHNA and CDR2 SNTAGT. Trimming shortened V by 4 bases and J by 0 bases, and 8 bases separated the two germline ends. In nucleotides, the CDR3 is TGTGCCAGCAGTGCCGGGGGAAGCACAGATACGCAGTATTTT. Translation gives CASSAGGSTDTQYF.

The chain employs TRBV5-4 and TRBJ1-1, with 7 positions matching TRBD1. CDR3 length: 11 amino acids. V shed 4 bases and J 11 bases; nucleotides not matched to a gene: 5. Germline-derived CDR1 and CDR2 are SGHNT and YYREEE (reference sequence). CDR3 residues: CASSEGARAFF. CDR3 coding DNA: TGTGCCAGCAGCGAGGGGGCGCGGGCTTTCTTT.

This sequence joins TRBV13 and TRBJ2-1, with a possible D match to TRBD1 (6 bases). CDR3 length: 14 amino acids. Per germline, CDR1 PRHDT and CDR2 FYEKMQ (reference sequence). The V and J ends lost 6 bases and 3 bases respectively, with 12 bases between them. DNA of the CDR3: TGTGCCAGCAGACAAACGGGACACTACAATGAGCAGTTCTTC. Translating gives CASRQTGHYNEQFF.

This clone was found once. The chain uses TRBV25-1 and TRBJ2-2; D possibly corresponds to TRBD1 (6 bases). There are 15 residues in the CDR3. Germline CDR1 and CDR2: MGHDK and SYGVNS. V lost 9 bases and J 4 bases, leaving 18 bases between the germline ends. CDR3 amino acids: CASKSPGASTGELFF. Written as DNA, the CDR3 is TGTGCCAGTAAAAGTCCAGGGGCGAGCACCGGGGAGCTGTTTTTT.

This rearrangement joins TRBV28 to TRBJ2-5, with a tentative D call TRBD2 (5 bases). From germline, CDR1 is MDHEN and CDR2 SYDVKM. The CDR3 is 14 residues long. Deletions cut 1 base from V and 3 bases from J, with 9 bases between. The CDR3 loop reads CASSLSGVKETQYF. DNA of the CDR3: TGTGCCAGCAGTTTATCCGGGGTAAAAGAGACCCAGTACTTC.

This clone was counted once. This chain uses TRBV5-4 with TRBJ1-6; 7 bases are shared with TRBD1. The CDR3 runs to 16 residues. V lost 3 bases and J lost 7; bases outside the gene matches: 10. CDR1 is SGHNT and CDR2 is YYREEE in the germline V gene (reference sequence). The CDR3 coding sequence is TGTGCCAGCAGCTCACTTACCGGGACAGTCAATTCACCCCTCCACTTT. This translates into CASSSLTGTVNSPLHF.

The chain links TRBV4-1 to TRBJ1-1, with D possibly being TRBD1 (5 bases). CDR1 and CDR2 (germline): MGHRA, YSYEKL. V was trimmed by 6 bases and J by 2 bases, leaving 13 bases between them. This CDR3 is 14 amino acids long. This CDR3 reads CASSLRTFNTEAFF. In DNA, the CDR3 is TGCGCCAGCAGTCTAAGGACATTTAACACTGAAGCTTTCTTT.

The rearrangement uses TRBV27 and TRBJ1-1; D is unclear. The CDR3 sequence is 13 residues long. Between the trimmed V and J ends, which lost 3 bases and 4 bases, there was a span of 9 bases. Germline CDR1 and CDR2: MNHEY and SMNVEV (reference sequence). CDR3 protein: CASSLWRTTEAFF. The CDR3 DNA follows: TGTGCCAGCAGTTTGTGGAGGACCACTGAAGCTTTCTTT.

This clone was detected only a few times. This chain joins TRBV6-5 and TRBJ2-2, with D perhaps TRBD1 (6 bases). The CDR3 contains 14 residues. Germline CDR1 reads MNHEY; CDR2 reads SVGAGI. The V end lost 7 bases, the J end lost 5 bases, and 14 bases lay between the germline ends. This CDR3 is CASTPTGGTGELFF. In nucleotides, the CDR3 is TGTGCCAGCACCCCGACAGGTGGGACCGGGGAGCTGTTTTTT.

The chain couples TRBV19 to TRBJ2-2, with 7 nucleotides matching TRBD2. V lost 9 bases, J lost 9 bases, and 4 bases stayed unmatched. CDR1 is LNHDA and CDR2 is SQIVND in the germline V gene (reference sequence). The CDR3 consists of 11 residues. The CDR3 region has the DNA TGTGCCAGCGCGGGAGTTCGGGAGCTGTTTTTT. Translation: CASAGVRELFF.

The chain uses TRBV24-1 and TRBJ1-4; 11 bases line up with TRBD1. The CDR3 extends over 15 amino acids. Germline loops: CDR1 KGHDR, CDR2 SFDVKD. Trimming took 5 bases from V and 5 from J; bases not matched to a gene: 3. CDR3 loop: CATSGWTGGNEKLFF. In DNA, the CDR3 is TGTGCCACCAGTGGCTGGACAGGGGGCAATGAAAAACTGTTTTTT.

V usage is TRBV11-1 and J usage is TRBJ2-7, with TRBD2 as a possible D gene (6 bases). The V and J ends lost 1 base and 6 bases respectively, with 10 bases between them. Germline CDR1 SGHAT, CDR2 FQDESV (reference sequence). The CDR3 consists of 13 residues. This CDR3 is CASSLVAAGEQYF. The CDR3 bases are TGTGCCAGCAGCTTAGTAGCGGCTGGCGAGCAGTACTTC.

The CDR3 bases are TGTGCCAGTAGTGACAGAGGACGGACGAACACTGAAGCTTTCTTT. Translation gives CASSDRGRTNTEAFF. The chain employs TRBV19 and TRBJ1-1, with a tentative D call TRBD1 (5 bases). The CDR3 is 15 amino acids. V was cut by 5 bases and J by 1 base, with 14 bases left in between. Germline values: CDR1 LNHDA, CDR2 SQIVND (reference sequence).

V is TRBV28 and J is TRBJ2-7; D may be TRBD1 (5 bases). Trimming cost V 6 bases and J 4 bases, with 7 bases left between them. Germline V gene lookup returns CDR1 MDHEN and CDR2 SYDVKM. The CDR3 is made up of 11 amino acids. CDR3 DNA: TGTGCCAGCAGCAGGGATTACGAGCAGTACTTC. Amino acids: CASSRDYEQYF.

The chain employs TRBV7-8 and TRBJ2-1, with 7 bases matching TRBD2. Germline V lookup: CDR1 SGHVS, CDR2 FQNEAQ. CDR3 size: 17 residues. The V and J ends lost 5 bases and 6 bases, in that order; junction bases with no gene match: 16. The CDR3 sequence is CASSPIPRASGLNEQFF. The CDR3 DNA follows: TGTGCCAGCAGCCCGATCCCCCGGGCTAGCGGTCTCAATGAGCAGTTCTTC.

V is TRBV7-2 and J is TRBJ2-3; D is undetermined. This CDR3 has 14 residues. Germline V gives CDR1 SGHTA, CDR2 FQGNSA. V lost 5 bases and J lost 0, with 9 bases in between. The CDR3 protein is CASSPYSSTDTQYF. For the CDR3, the DNA is TGTGCCAGCAGCCCATACTCCAGCACAGATACGCAGTATTTT.

The sample holds many counts of this clone. The V and J genes are TRBV4-1 and TRBJ1-3; D unclear. This CDR3 is built from 16 residues. V lost 1 base and J lost 4, with 14 bases in between. Germline V lookup: CDR1 MGHRA, CDR2 YSYEKL. The CDR3 loop reads CASSQVAQVQGNTIYF. CDR3 DNA: TGCGCCAGCAGCCAAGTGGCCCAAGTGCAGGGAAACACCATATATTTT.

This chain connects TRBV2 to TRBJ1-2; D unclear. The germline CDR1 and CDR2 sequences are SNHLY and FYNNEI. Trimming cost V 9 bases and J 0 bases, with 14 bases left between them. There are 14 residues in the CDR3. CDR3 nucleotides: TGTGCCAGAGAGACACAGAGTTCTAACTATGGCTACACCTTC. This translates into CARETQSSNYGYTF.

J is TRBJ2-3 and V is TRBV3-1 (or the pseudogene TRBV3-2), with 9 nucleotides matching TRBD1. V shed 1 base and J 8 bases; nucleotides not matched to a gene: 7. The CDR3 covers 15 residues. Germline CDR1 and CDR2: LGHDT and YNNKEL (reference sequence). The CDR3 here is CASSQVSGTGRTQYF. The CDR3 DNA sequence: TGTGCCAGCAGCCAAGTAAGCGGGACAGGGCGTACGCAGTATTTT.

The table lists this clone with a few counts. The J gene is TRBJ1-1, the V gene TRBV12-5; 7 bases line up with TRBD1. The V gene's germline CDR1 is LGHNT and CDR2 FRNRAP. CDR3 size: 15 residues. V lost 6 bases and J lost 0; bases outside the gene matches: 7. Here the CDR3 reads CASGGDRVMNTEAFF. CDR3 coding DNA: TGTGCTAGTGGGGGAGACAGGGTAATGAACACTGAAGCTTTCTTT.